The sequence of this TCR beta chain was determined in a study of control samples from healthy donors and cancer patients. Assay used: immunoSEQ multiplex PCR; TCRdb lists only in-frame clones, some missing. The data show about 130,000 clones, with about 94% seen just once and around 3.6% held by the top ten. Trimming cost V 1 base and J 6 bases, with 14 bases left between them. The CDR3 extends over 15 amino acids. Germline lookup yields CDR1 LGHNA and CDR2 YNFKEQ. The sequenced sample consisted of blood. This clonotype was obtained from a young man in good health. The V gene is TRBV4-2, the J gene TRBJ2-3; maybe TRBD1 (6 bases). The CDR3 coding sequence is TGTGCCAGCAGCCAAGGAGGGACACGAGGGGATACGCAGTATTTT. Translation: CASSQGGTRGDTQYF.